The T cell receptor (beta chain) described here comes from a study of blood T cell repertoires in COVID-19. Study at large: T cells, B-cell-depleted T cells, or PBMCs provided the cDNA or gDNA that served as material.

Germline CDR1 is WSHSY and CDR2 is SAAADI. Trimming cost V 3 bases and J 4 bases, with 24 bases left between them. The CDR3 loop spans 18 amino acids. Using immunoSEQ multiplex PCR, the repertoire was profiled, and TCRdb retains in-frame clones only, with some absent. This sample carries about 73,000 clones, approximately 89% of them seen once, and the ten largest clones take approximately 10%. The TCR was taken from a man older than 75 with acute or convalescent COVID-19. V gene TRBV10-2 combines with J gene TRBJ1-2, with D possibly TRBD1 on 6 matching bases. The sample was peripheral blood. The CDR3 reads CASSEVRSDRQSFYGYTF. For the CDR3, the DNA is TGCGCCAGCAGTGAAGTGCGCTCGGACAGACAAAGTTTCTATGGCTACACCTTC.